This TCR beta chain was recorded in a study of metastatic and nonmetastatic thyroid tumors. Every patient underwent thyroid surgery untreated. TCRdb re-called the PCR reads with MiXCR. The table has tens of thousands of clones, about 29% seen once. This clone showed up just a few times. Sequencing was carried out using blood. The TCR was taken from a female donor with papillary thyroid cancer or a benign thyroid nodule (not recorded which). Some clones in this sample may be carry-over from other donors' samples.

CDR3 sequence (DNA): TGTGCCAGCAGCGAGGCCTGGGGCTCGGGAGGCTACACCTTC. This sequence encodes CASSEAWGSGGYTF. This chain connects TRBV7-2 to TRBJ1-2; the D gene is possibly TRBD1 (5 bases). Trimming took 5 bases from V and 8 from J, leaving 18 bases between them. CDR1 SGHTA and CDR2 FQGNSA come from the germline V gene. This CDR3 is built from 14 residues.